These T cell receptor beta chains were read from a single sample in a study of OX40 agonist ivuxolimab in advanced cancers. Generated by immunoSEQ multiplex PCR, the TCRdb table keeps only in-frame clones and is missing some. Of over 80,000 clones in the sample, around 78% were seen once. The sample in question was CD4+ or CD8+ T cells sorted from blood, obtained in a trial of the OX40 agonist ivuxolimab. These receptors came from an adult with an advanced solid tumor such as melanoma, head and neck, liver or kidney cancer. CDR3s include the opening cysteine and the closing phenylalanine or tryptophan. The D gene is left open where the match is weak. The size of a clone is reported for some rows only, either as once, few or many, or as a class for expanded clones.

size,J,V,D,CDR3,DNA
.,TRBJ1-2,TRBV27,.,CASSLSAGETNYGYTF,TGTGCCAGCAGTTTATCGGCAGGCGAGACTAACTATGGCTACACCTTC
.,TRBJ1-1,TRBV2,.,CASSASLGTEAFF,TGTGCCAGCAGCGCTTCTCTGGGGACTGAAGCTTTCTTT
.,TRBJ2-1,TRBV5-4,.,CASQAVNERASYNEQFF,TGTGCCAGCCAGGCGGTGAACGAACGGGCCTCCTACAATGAGCAGTTCTTC
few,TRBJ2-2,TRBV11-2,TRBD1,CASSQDRVGELFF,TGTGCCAGCAGCCAGGACAGGGTAGGGGAGCTGTTTTTT
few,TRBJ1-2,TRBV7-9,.,CASKTRGGDGYTF,TGTGCCAGCAAGACGAGAGGGGGAGATGGCTACACCTTC
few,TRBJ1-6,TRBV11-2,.,CASSLDPGTSTLHF,TGTGCCAGCAGCTTAGATCCCGGGACGTCTACCCTCCACTTT
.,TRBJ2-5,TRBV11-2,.,CASSLEFGTQYF,TGTGCCAGCAGCTTAGAGTTTGGGACCCAGTACTTC
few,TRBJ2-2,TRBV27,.,CASRQANTGELFF,TGTGCCAGCCGCCAGGCGAACACCGGGGAGCTGTTTTTT
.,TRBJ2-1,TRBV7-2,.,CASSGGFGSLGTYNEQFF,TGTGCCAGCAGCGGCGGTTTCGGGAGCCTGGGGACCTACAATGAGCAGTTCTTC
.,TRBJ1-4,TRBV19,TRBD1,CASSIGGPGQGATNEKLFF,TGTGCCAGTAGTATAGGGGGGCCGGGACAGGGAGCAACTAATGAAAAACTGTTTTTT
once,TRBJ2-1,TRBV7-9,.,CASSLGGDEQFF,TGTGCCAGCAGCTTGGGGGGCGATGAGCAGTTCTTC
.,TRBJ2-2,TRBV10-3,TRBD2,CATLNSGTSRGNTGELFF,TGTGCCACTCTTAACTCCGGGACTAGCAGGGGAAACACCGGGGAGCTGTTTTTT
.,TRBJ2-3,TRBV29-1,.,CSGVTGRDTQYF,TGCAGCGGCGTGACGGGCAGGGATACGCAGTATTTT
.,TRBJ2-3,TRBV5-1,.,CASSSAAGLADTQYF,TGCGCCAGCAGCTCGGCGGCAGGGTTGGCAGATACGCAGTATTTT
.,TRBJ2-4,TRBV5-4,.,CASSPAALGGGDIQYF,TGTGCCAGCAGCCCCGCGGCCCTGGGGGGCGGTGACATTCAGTACTTC
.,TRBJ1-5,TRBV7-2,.,CASSEVLGIGNQPQHF,TGTGCCAGCAGCGAAGTGCTAGGCATAGGCAATCAGCCCCAGCATTTT
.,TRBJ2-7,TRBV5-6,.,CASSLERRYEQYF,TGTGCCAGCAGCTTGGAAAGACGGTACGAGCAGTACTTC
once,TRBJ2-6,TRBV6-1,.,CASSESVLGGSGANVLTF,TGTGCCAGCAGTGAATCGGTGCTCGGGGGCTCTGGGGCCAACGTCCTGACTTTC
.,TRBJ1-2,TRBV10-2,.,CATARGGYGYTF,TGCGCCACCGCCCGGGGAGGCTATGGCTACACCTTC
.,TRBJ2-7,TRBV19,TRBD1,CASSSRTGGSYEQYF,TGTGCCAGTAGTTCCCGGACAGGGGGCTCTTACGAGCAGTACTTC
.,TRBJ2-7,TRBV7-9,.,CASSLSPAGGREQYF,TGTGCCAGCAGCTTAAGTCCGGCAGGGGGGCGGGAGCAGTACTTC
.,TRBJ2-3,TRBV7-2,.,CASSFLRVSADTQYF,TGTGCCAGCAGCTTTCTAAGAGTGAGCGCAGATACGCAGTATTTT
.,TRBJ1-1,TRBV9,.,CASSVGDRNTEAFF,TGTGCCAGCAGCGTAGGAGACAGGAACACTGAAGCTTTCTTT
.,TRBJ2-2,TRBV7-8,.,CASRGGQYTGELFF,TGTGCCAGCAGGGGGGGCCAGTACACCGGGGAGCTGTTTTTT
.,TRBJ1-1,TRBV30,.,CAWSLMLNTEAFF,TGTGCCTGGAGTCTAATGCTGAACACTGAAGCTTTCTTT
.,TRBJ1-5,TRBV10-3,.,CAIHSGGNQPQHF,TGTGCCATCCACTCAGGGGGCAATCAGCCCCAGCATTTT
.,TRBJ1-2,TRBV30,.,CAWSRAGGYGYTF,TGTGCCTGGAGTCGGGCCGGGGGCTATGGCTACACCTTC
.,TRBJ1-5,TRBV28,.,CASSQGFSQPQHF,TGTGCCAGCAGCCAGGGGTTTAGTCAGCCCCAGCATTTT
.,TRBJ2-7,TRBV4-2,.,CASSQGPYEQYF,TGTGCCAGCAGCCAAGGCCCTTACGAGCAGTACTTC
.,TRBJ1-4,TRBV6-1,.,CASSREGSTNEKLFF,TGTGCCAGCAGCCGGGAAGGATCAACTAATGAAAAACTGTTTTTT
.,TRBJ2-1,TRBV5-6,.,CASSLPVYDEQFF,TGTGCCAGCAGCTTGCCCGTCTATGATGAGCAGTTCTTC
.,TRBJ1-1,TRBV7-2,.,CASSSLPLPDTEAFF,TGTGCCAGCAGCTCCCTGCCACTACCAGACACTGAAGCTTTCTTT
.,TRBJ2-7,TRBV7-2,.,CASSLGGQISEQYF,TGTGCCAGCAGCTTAGGCGGACAAATCTCCGAGCAGTACTTC
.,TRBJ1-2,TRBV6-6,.,CASSYSQGGDGYTF,TGTGCCAGCAGTTACTCGCAGGGAGGGGACGGCTACACCTTC
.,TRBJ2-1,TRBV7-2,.,CASHSAGLTGNEQFF,TGTGCCAGCCACTCCGCCGGACTTACCGGCAATGAGCAGTTCTTC
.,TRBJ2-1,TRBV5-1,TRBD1,CASSLTGGSYNEQFF,TGCGCCAGCAGCCTGACAGGGGGCTCCTACAATGAGCAGTTCTTC
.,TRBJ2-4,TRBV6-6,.,CASSVRGQGNIQYF,TGTGCCAGCAGTGTTAGGGGCCAGGGAAACATTCAGTACTTC